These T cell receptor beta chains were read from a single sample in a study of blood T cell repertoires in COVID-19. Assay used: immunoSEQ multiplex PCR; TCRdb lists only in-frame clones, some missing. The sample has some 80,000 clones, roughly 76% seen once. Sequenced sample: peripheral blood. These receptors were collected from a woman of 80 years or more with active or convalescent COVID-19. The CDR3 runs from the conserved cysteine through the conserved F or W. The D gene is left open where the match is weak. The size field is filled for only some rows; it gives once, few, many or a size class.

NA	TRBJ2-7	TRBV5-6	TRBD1	TGTGCCAGCAGCCACTGGACAGGGCGAGACGAGCAGTACTTC	CASSHWTGRDEQYF
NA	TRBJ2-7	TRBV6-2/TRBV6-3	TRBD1	TGTGCCAGCAGTTTTGGACAGGGTATCTCCTACGAGCAGTACTTC	CASSFGQGISYEQYF
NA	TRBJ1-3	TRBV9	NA	TGTGCCAGCAGCGTAGGAGCGGTGGTGGCCAACACCATATATTTT	CASSVGAVVANTIYF
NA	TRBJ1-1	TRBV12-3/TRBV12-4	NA	TGTGCCAGCAGGAACGTCGGGGATTCCGCAGCTTTCTTT	CASRNVGDSAAFF
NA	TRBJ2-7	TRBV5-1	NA	TGCGCCAGCAGCTTGGAGGCAGGGTATAGCGAGCAGTACTTC	CASSLEAGYSEQYF
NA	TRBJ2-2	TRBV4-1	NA	TGCGCCAGCAGCCAAGATAGCGTACGGATGGGGGAGCTGTTTTTT	CASSQDSVRMGELFF
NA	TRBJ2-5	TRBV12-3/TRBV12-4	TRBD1	TGTGCCAGCTGCTGGACAGGGCAAGAGACCCAGTACTTC	CASCWTGQETQYF
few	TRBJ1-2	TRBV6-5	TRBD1	TGTGCCAGCACGAGGGGGCATAGCTATGGCTACACCTTC	CASTRGHSYGYTF
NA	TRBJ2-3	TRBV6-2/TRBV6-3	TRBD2	TGTGCCAGCAGTTACATAGCGGGGGGGCCTCCAACAGGTACGCAGTATTTT	CASSYIAGGPPTGTQYF
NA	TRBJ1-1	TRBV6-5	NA	TGTGCCAGCAGGACAGCTCTCGGCTTGAACACTGAAGCTTTCTTT	CASRTALGLNTEAFF
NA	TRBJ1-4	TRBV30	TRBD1	TGTGCCTGGAGTCAACGGGGGACAGGGACCGAAAAACTGTTTTTT	CAWSQRGTGTEKLFF
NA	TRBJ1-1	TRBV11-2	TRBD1	TGTGCCAGCACTCACCAGGACAGGGCTGAAGCTTTCTTT	CASTHQDRAEAFF
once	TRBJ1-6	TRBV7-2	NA	TGTGCCAGCAGCCCGGGACAAATCTATAATTCACCCCTCCACTTT	CASSPGQIYNSPLHF
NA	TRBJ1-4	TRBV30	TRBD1	TGTGCCTGGAGTGCCCTCAGACAGGGAGAAAAACTGTTTTTT	CAWSALRQGEKLFF
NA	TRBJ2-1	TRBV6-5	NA	TGTGCCAGCAGAGAGCCGGACTCGTCACGGGGGCAGTTCTTC	CASREPDSSRGQFF
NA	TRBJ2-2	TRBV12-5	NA	TGTGCTAGTGGTGTGACTTTGACGGAACCCGGGGAGCTGTTTTTT	CASGVTLTEPGELFF
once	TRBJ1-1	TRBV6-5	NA	TGTGCCAGCAGACCCCTGGCGGGGGGCCGCACTGAAGCTTTCTTT	CASRPLAGGRTEAFF
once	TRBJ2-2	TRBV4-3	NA	TGCGCCAGCAGCCAAGATCCTGACCTCGGGGAGGCGGTGGACACCGGGGAGCTGTTTTTT	CASSQDPDLGEAVDTGELFF
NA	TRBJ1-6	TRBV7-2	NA	TGTGCCAGCAGCCGGCCGGGTCTGATTGATTCACCCCTCCACTTT	CASSRPGLIDSPLHF
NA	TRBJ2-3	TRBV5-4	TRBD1	TGTGCCAGCAGCTTGGACAGGGGAACAGATACGCAGTATTTT	CASSLDRGTDTQYF
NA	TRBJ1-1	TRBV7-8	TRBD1	TGTGCCAGCAGCCCAGGGGGGAACACTGAAGCTTTCTTT	CASSPGGNTEAFF
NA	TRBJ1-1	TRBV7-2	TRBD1	TGTGCCAGCAGCCCTGGGACAGACACTGAAGCTTTCTTT	CASSPGTDTEAFF
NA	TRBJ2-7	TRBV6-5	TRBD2	TGTGCCAGCAGTACCACTAGCGGGGCAGCCTACGAGCAGTACTTC	CASSTTSGAAYEQYF
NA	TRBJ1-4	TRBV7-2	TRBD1	TGTGCCAGCAGCTTAGCTTTAGACAGGGTGACTAATGAAAAACTGTTTTTT	CASSLALDRVTNEKLFF
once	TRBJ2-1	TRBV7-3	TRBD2	TGTGCCAGCAGCGCGGATATAACTAGCGGGGGATACAATGAGCAGTTCTTC	CASSADITSGGYNEQFF
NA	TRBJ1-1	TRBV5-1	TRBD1	TGCGCCAGCAGCTTGAACCGGGACAGTAACACTGAAGCTTTCTTT	CASSLNRDSNTEAFF
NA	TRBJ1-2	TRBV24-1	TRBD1	TGTGCCACCAGCGCCGGGACAGGGAATGGCTACACCTTC	CATSAGTGNGYTF
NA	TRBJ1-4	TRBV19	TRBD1	TGTGCCAGCCAACATCCGGGACAGGGCTCGGAAAAACTGTTTTTT	CASQHPGQGSEKLFF